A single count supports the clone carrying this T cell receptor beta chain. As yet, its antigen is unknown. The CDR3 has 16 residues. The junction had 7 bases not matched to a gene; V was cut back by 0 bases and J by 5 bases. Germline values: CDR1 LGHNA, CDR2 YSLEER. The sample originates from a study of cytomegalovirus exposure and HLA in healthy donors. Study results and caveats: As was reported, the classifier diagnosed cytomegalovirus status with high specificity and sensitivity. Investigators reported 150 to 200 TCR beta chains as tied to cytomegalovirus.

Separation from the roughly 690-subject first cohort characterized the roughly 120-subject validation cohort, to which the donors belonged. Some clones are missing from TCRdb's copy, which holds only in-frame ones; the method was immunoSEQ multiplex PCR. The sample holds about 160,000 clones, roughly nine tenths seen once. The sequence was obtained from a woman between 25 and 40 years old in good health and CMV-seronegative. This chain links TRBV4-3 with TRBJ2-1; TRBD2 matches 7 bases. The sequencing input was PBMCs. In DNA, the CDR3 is TGCGCCAGCAGCCAAGATCCCCGGGGGGATCACAATGAGCAGTTCTTC. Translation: CASSQDPRGDHNEQFF.